This is a list of T cell receptor beta chains from one sample in a study of Graves' ophthalmopathy and Graves' hyperthyroidism. TCRdb fed the multiplex PCR reads into MiXCR, producing one record per CDR3 protein. The profile shows roughly 500,000 distinct CDR3 sequences, 13% to 15% of them singletons. The material sequenced was blood. The receptor set was obtained from a woman aged 30 to 39 with Graves' ophthalmopathy. The CDR3 runs from the conserved cysteine through the conserved F or W. A D gene is named only where the DNA matches it firmly. Rows give clone size only sometimes, using once, few, many, or a class for an expanded clone.

>many|-|TRBJ2-2|13|TRBV5-6
CASSLEVAGELFF
TGTGCCAGCAGCTTGGAGGTCGCCGGGGAGCTGTTTTTT
>-|-|TRBJ2-5|15|TRBV12-3/TRBV12-4
CASSLEGLLQETQYF
TGTGCCAGCAGTTTAGAGGGACTGCTACAAGAGACCCAGTACTTC
>many|-|TRBJ2-7|17|TRBV24-1
CATSESGRGTSRTEQYF
TGTGCCACCAGTGAAAGTGGGAGGGGGACGTCCAGAACCGAGCAGTACTTC
>-|-|TRBJ1-2|15|TRBV28
CASIHGDTDIYGYTF
TGTGCCAGCATCCACGGGGACACCGACATCTATGGCTACACCTTC
>many|-|TRBJ2-7|12|TRBV20-1
CSAKRTAYEQYF
TGCAGTGCTAAGAGGACAGCCTACGAGCAGTACTTC
>few|-|TRBJ1-1|14|TRBV18
CASSPTGPNTEAFF
TGTGCCAGCTCACCAACAGGGCCGAACACTGAAGCTTTCTTT
>many|TRBD1|TRBJ1-1|16|TRBV7-2
CASSLARQGWVTEAFF
TGTGCCAGCAGCTTAGCCCGACAGGGATGGGTCACTGAAGCTTTCTTT
>few|-|TRBJ2-2|13|TRBV6-1
CASSEALSWELFF
TGTGCCAGCAGTGAAGCGCTGAGTTGGGAGCTGTTTTTT
>-|-|TRBJ1-1|10|TRBV27
CARGQGEAFF
TGTGCCAGGGGGCAGGGGGAAGCTTTCTTT
>many|TRBD2|TRBJ2-5|17|TRBV11-2
CASSPLLWKAGVETQYF
TGTGCCAGCAGCCCCCTATTATGGAAGGCGGGAGTGGAGACCCAGTACTTC
>many|TRBD1|TRBJ2-7|13|TRBV15
CATGLQGSYEQYF
TGTGCCACCGGTCTACAGGGGTCCTACGAGCAGTACTTC
>-|-|TRBJ1-6|18|TRBV30
CACPRLGLPSSYNSPLHF
TGTGCCTGCCCTCGTTTGGGGCTCCCGAGCTCCTATAATTCACCCCTCCACTTT
>many|-|TRBJ2-5|11|TRBV24-1
CATSVEETQYF
TGTGCCACCAGTGTGGAGGAGACCCAGTACTTC
>many|-|TRBJ2-7|13|TRBV7-9
CASSPLASYEQYF
TGTGCCAGCAGCCCACTGGCCTCCTACGAGCAGTACTTC
>-|TRBD1|TRBJ2-2|16|TRBV3-1
CASSPRAGGDTGELFF
TGTGCCAGCAGCCCGCGGGCAGGGGGCGACACCGGGGAGCTGTTTTTT
>many|-|TRBJ2-7|15|TRBV7-2
CASSLGRGGPYEQYF
TGTGCCAGCAGCTTAGGGCGGGGCGGCCCCTACGAGCAGTACTTC
>few|-|TRBJ2-7|13|TRBV30
CAWSFTRSAEQYF
TGTGCCTGGAGTTTTACACGGTCAGCCGAGCAGTACTTC
>-|TRBD1|TRBJ1-1|14|TRBV4-1
CASSYSGGVTEAFF
TGCGCCAGCAGCTATTCAGGGGGTGTTACTGAAGCTTTCTTT
>many|-|TRBJ1-1|17|TRBV5-1
CASSADGILSMNTEAFF
TGCGCCAGCAGCGCCGACGGTATCCTATCTATGAACACTGAAGCTTTCTTT
>many|-|TRBJ1-1|13|TRBV28
CASRGNIGTEAFF
TGTGCCAGCAGAGGGAATATTGGCACTGAAGCTTTCTTT
>many|-|TRBJ1-1|11|TRBV10-3
CAISQGAEAFF
TGTGCCATCAGTCAGGGAGCCGAAGCTTTCTTT
>many|TRBD1|TRBJ1-2|14|TRBV2
CASSVTGGNYGYTF
TGTGCCAGCAGTGTCACAGGGGGCAACTATGGCTACACCTTC
>few|TRBD2|TRBJ2-7|15|TRBV5-1
CASSLVLAGEGEQYF
TGCGCCAGCAGCTTGGTCCTAGCGGGAGAAGGCGAGCAGTACTTC
>many|TRBD1|TRBJ1-6|17|TRBV27
CASSLDSGGPYNSPLHF
TGTGCCAGCAGTTTAGATTCAGGGGGACCCTATAATTCACCCCTCCACTTT
>once|-|TRBJ1-2|16|TRBV27
CASSPPGPNGDYGYTF
TGTGCCAGCAGTCCGCCGGGGCCGAATGGGGACTATGGCTACACCTTC
>many|-|TRBJ1-1|12|TRBV12-3/TRBV12-4
CASLGGYTEAFF
TGTGCCAGTCTGGGGGGGTACACTGAAGCTTTCTTT
>many|TRBD1|TRBJ2-4|12|TRBV5-6
CASSFNRGVGDF
TGTGCCAGCAGCTTCAACAGGGGAGTTGGTGACTTC
>many|-|TRBJ2-7|13|TRBV24-1
CATSDWGTDEQYF
TGTGCCACCAGTGATTGGGGTACGGACGAGCAGTACTTC
>-|TRBD1|TRBJ2-7|15|TRBV7-9
CASSSTSGTENEQYF
TGTGCCAGCAGCTCTACCTCCGGGACAGAGAACGAGCAGTACTTC
>many|-|TRBJ1-1|12|TRBV28
CASSPKASTAFF
TGTGCCAGCAGTCCTAAGGCCTCTACAGCTTTCTTT
>many|-|TRBJ1-2|12|TRBV12-3/TRBV12-4
CATSGSFAVYTF
TGTGCCACTTCTGGGTCCTTTGCCGTCTACACCTTC
>many|TRBD1|TRBJ1-1|17|TRBV28
CASSLNTGGEINTEAFF
TGTGCCAGCAGTTTAAATACAGGGGGCGAGATTAACACTGAAGCTTTCTTT
>many|-|TRBJ2-7|10|TRBV28
CASNTDPQYF
TGTGCCAGCAATACGGACCCGCAGTACTTC
>many|-|TRBJ2-6|15|TRBV5-1
CASSLQGSGANVLTF
TGCGCCAGCAGCTTACAGGGCTCTGGGGCCAACGTCCTGACTTTC
>few|TRBD2|TRBJ2-4|16|TRBV3-1
CASSQEFRLRGDIQYF
TGTGCCAGCAGCCAAGAATTTCGCCTCCGGGGGGACATTCAGTACTTC
>many|-|TRBJ1-5|16|TRBV13
CASSLRRGSGNQPQHF
TGTGCCAGCAGCTTAAGGAGGGGGAGCGGCAATCAGCCCCAGCATTTT
>few|-|TRBJ2-2|16|TRBV12-3/TRBV12-4
CASSFNPQPAAGELFF
TGTGCCAGCAGTTTCAACCCCCAGCCCGCGGCCGGGGAGCTGTTTTTT
>many|TRBD1|TRBJ2-5|16|TRBV24-1
CATSAEGRGRGETQYF
TGTGCCACCAGTGCGGAAGGCAGGGGGCGGGGAGAGACCCAGTACTTC
>many|-|TRBJ2-7|17|TRBV6-2/TRBV6-3
CASSYSMRRTYDYEQYF
TGTGCCAGCAGTTACTCGATGAGGCGGACCTATGACTACGAGCAGTACTTC
>many|TRBD1|TRBJ2-2|18|TRBV27
CASTRDRPLQPNTGELFF
TGTGCCAGCACCCGGGACAGGCCTCTTCAGCCGAACACCGGGGAGCTGTTTTTT
>-|-|TRBJ2-5|14|TRBV3-1
CASSQDLGTETQYF
TGTGCCAGCAGCCAAGATCTGGGGACGGAGACCCAGTACTTC
>-|-|TRBJ1-1|15|TRBV6-1
CASVGGTLGGTEAFF
TGTGCCAGCGTCGGGGGGACTCTGGGGGGCACTGAAGCTTTCTTT
>-|TRBD1|TRBJ2-7|15|TRBV3-1
CASSHRGQVAYEQYF
TGTGCCAGCAGCCATCGCGGACAGGTTGCCTACGAGCAGTACTTC
>many|-|TRBJ1-3|16|TRBV6-1
CASNGARSLSGNTIYF
TGTGCCAGCAACGGGGCCAGGTCTCTCTCTGGAAACACCATATATTTT
>many|TRBD1|TRBJ1-6|15|TRBV28
CASRPGQGNNSPLHF
TGTGCCAGCAGGCCTGGACAGGGGAATAATTCACCCCTCCACTTT
>many|-|TRBJ2-2|11|TRBV27
CASSMSGELFF
TGTGCCAGCAGTATGTCCGGGGAGCTGTTTTTT
>many|TRBD1|TRBJ2-7|14|TRBV6-5
CASRRTGTTYEQYF
TGTGCCAGCAGACGGACAGGGACCACCTACGAGCAGTACTTC
>many|-|TRBJ2-5|16|TRBV4-2
CASSQDWRGGQETQYF
TGTGCCAGCAGCCAAGATTGGAGAGGGGGACAAGAGACCCAGTACTTC
>many|TRBD2|TRBJ2-7|18|TRBV7-6
CASSSSGTSGSPTYEQYF
TGTGCCAGCAGCTCGTCCGGGACTAGCGGGAGTCCTACCTACGAGCAGTACTTC
>-|-|TRBJ2-3|14|TRBV20-1
CSAPPGGPEDTQYF
TGCAGTGCTCCCCCCGGGGGACCGGAGGATACGCAGTATTTT
>many|TRBD2|TRBJ2-7|13|TRBV25-1
CASRPGLASEQYF
TGTGCCAGCAGGCCGGGACTAGCGTCCGAGCAGTACTTC
>-|TRBD2|TRBJ2-7|16|TRBV11-2
CASSLDPGLAGPEQYF
TGTGCCAGCAGCTTAGACCCGGGACTAGCAGGCCCCGAGCAGTACTTC